This T cell receptor (beta chain) was sequenced during a study of CD4 T cells in relation to SARS-CoV-2 and coronaviruses. Study details: Shared crossreactive spike epitopes were mapped to their HLA restriction.

Using immunoSEQ multiplex PCR, the repertoire was profiled, and TCRdb retains in-frame clones only, with some absent. The sample includes under 65,000 clones, roughly 85% of them seen just once. V lost 4 bases and J 4 bases, leaving 16 bases between the germline ends. This CDR3 spans 16 amino acids. Looked up from germline, CDR1 is LNHDA and CDR2 is SQIVND (reference sequence). CD4+ T cells from unexposed donors were obtained before the COVID-19 pandemic (2011-2018). Source material: memory CD4+ T cells from PBMCs. This clonotype was obtained from a human donor in good health. J is TRBJ2-2 and V is TRBV19; D not certain. The CDR3 DNA follows: TGTGCCAGTAGTAGCCCCAAGACTGATAGCACCGGGGAGCTGTTTTTT. As protein: CASSSPKTDSTGELFF.